These 2 T cell receptor beta chains came from one sample sequenced in a study of diagnostic markers for celiac disease. With the reads reprocessed, TCRdb shows one record per CDR3 protein and no DNA. This listing includes approximately 500 distinct CDR3 sequences. Sequenced sample: either unsorted cells or a sorted T cell fraction (not recorded which). The receptors stem from a human donor. This table probably holds off-target reads from a library built for another chain.

The chain is built from TRBV6-6 and TRBJ1-1; as DNA is missing, the TRBD1 call by TCRdb cannot be tested. Germline lookup yields CDR1 MNHNY and CDR2 SVGAGI (reference sequence). The length of the CDR3 is 12 residues. CDR3 in amino acids: CASRPYRAEAFF.

The V gene is TRBV21-1, the J gene TRBJ2-1; TCRdb selects TRBD2, and the lack of DNA leaves this call unchecked. TRBV21-1 corresponds to a pseudogene. The CDR3 loop spans 17 amino acids. CDR3 in amino acids: CASSNVSRIAVYNEQFF.